This is a list of T cell receptor beta chains from one sample in a study of T cells in Graves' hyperthyroidism and ophthalmopathy. TCRdb re-called the multiplex PCR reads through MiXCR, storing one row per CDR3 protein. Of roughly 740,000 distinct CDR3 sequences listed, 16% are singletons. Source material: blood. These receptors all stem from a man aged 18 to 30 with Graves' hyperthyroidism. The CDR3 runs from the conserved cysteine through the conserved F or W. The D gene is left open where the match is weak. Not all rows give a size; the values are once, few, many and, for expanded clones, a class.

v_call	clone_size	j_call	d_call	cdr3_aa	cdr3_nt
TRBV20-1	NA	TRBJ2-6	NA	CSARDSRSGANVLTF	TGCAGTGCTAGAGATTCGAGAAGTGGGGCCAACGTCCTGACTTTC
TRBV19	NA	TRBJ1-2	NA	CASSIPRHASDLNYGYTF	TGTGCCAGTAGTATCCCACGACATGCTAGCGACCTTAACTATGGCTACACCTTC
TRBV19	NA	TRBJ2-1	NA	CASSWDLSYNEQFF	TGTGCCAGTAGTTGGGATCTCTCCTACAATGAGCAGTTCTTC
TRBV28	many	TRBJ1-2	NA	CATLRGDSDYGYTF	TGTGCCACCCTCCGAGGCGACTCAGACTATGGCTACACCTTC
TRBV5-1	NA	TRBJ2-3	NA	CASRYSGTSTDTQYF	TGCGCCAGCCGCTACTCCGGGACTAGCACAGATACGCAGTATTTT
TRBV9	NA	TRBJ2-7	TRBD1	CASSATGQGGFEQYF	TGTGCCAGCAGCGCTACTGGACAGGGAGGTTTCGAGCAGTACTTC
TRBV28	many	TRBJ1-2	NA	CASSPDYYGYTF	TGTGCCAGCAGCCCAGACTACTATGGCTACACCTTC
TRBV7-9	few	TRBJ1-1	NA	CASSSPLDRKNTEAFF	TGTGCCAGCAGCTCCCCCTTGGACCGAAAGAACACTGAAGCTTTCTTT
TRBV12-3/TRBV12-4	many	TRBJ1-1	TRBD1	CASSLTGRHTEAFF	TGTGCCAGCAGTTTGACAGGGAGACACACTGAAGCTTTCTTT
TRBV12-3/TRBV12-4	many	TRBJ2-7	NA	CASRQEIGVMQYF	TGTGCCAGCAGACAGGAGATCGGAGTGATGCAGTACTTC
TRBV18	many	TRBJ1-1	TRBD1	CASSPLGQGNTEAFF	TGTGCCAGCTCACCATTGGGACAGGGGAACACTGAAGCTTTCTTT
TRBV12-3/TRBV12-4	many	TRBJ2-3	TRBD2	CASSLISTSGRLSTDTQYF	TGTGCCAGCAGTTTAATTTCGACTAGCGGGAGGTTAAGCACAGATACGCAGTATTTT
TRBV12-3/TRBV12-4	few	TRBJ1-3	NA	CASSLRQGAGNTIYF	TGTGCCAGCAGTCTCAGACAAGGCGCTGGAAACACCATATATTTT
TRBV9	NA	TRBJ1-2	NA	CASSEWWGKNYGYTF	TGTGCCAGCAGCGAGTGGTGGGGAAAGAACTATGGCTACACCTTC
TRBV5-6	NA	TRBJ2-4	TRBD1	CASSQDRVRNIQYF	TGTGCCAGCAGCCAGGACAGGGTTAGGAACATTCAGTACTTC
TRBV15	NA	TRBJ1-2	TRBD1	CATSRWGQGANYGYTF	TGTGCCACCAGCAGATGGGGACAGGGGGCGAACTATGGCTACACCTTC
TRBV12-3/TRBV12-4	many	TRBJ2-1	TRBD2	CASTTTSGGVDEQFF	TGTGCCAGCACTACTACTAGCGGGGGCGTGGATGAGCAGTTCTTC